One sample yielded the 16 T cell receptor beta chains listed below, sequenced in a study of control samples from healthy donors and cancer patients. Sequencing was performed with immunoSEQ multiplex PCR; in TCRdb, only in-frame clones are kept and a portion is missing. The table records some 140,000 clones, about nine tenths of them present only once. The sample comprised blood. The receptors here all came from a young man in good health.

The chain recombines TRBV19 with TRBJ1-5; D is possibly TRBD1 (6 bases). The CDR3 extends over 15 amino acids. V lost 7 bases to trimming and J lost 2 bases, with 15 bases between them. Per germline, CDR1 LNHDA and CDR2 SQIVND (reference sequence). The chain's CDR3 is CASTRQAIGNQPQHF. CDR3 nucleotides: TGTGCCAGTACTAGACAGGCTATTGGCAATCAGCCCCAGCATTTT.

This rearrangement joins TRBV28 to TRBJ1-4, with D possibly TRBD1 on 6 matching bases. V gave up 0 bases and J gave up 5 bases, with 7 bases separating them. The CDR3 consists of 14 residues. Looked up from germline, CDR1 is MDHEN and CDR2 is SYDVKM. The CDR3 DNA follows: TGTGCCAGCAGTTTATGGACAGGCAATGAAAAACTGTTTTTT. Its protein product is CASSLWTGNEKLFF.

J is TRBJ2-3 and V is TRBV25-1; a weak D match, TRBD1 (6 bases). There are 16 residues in the CDR3. V lost 1 base and J lost 4, with 15 bases in between. CDR1 is MGHDK and CDR2 is SYGVNS in the germline V gene. The CDR3 DNA is TGTGCCAGCAGTGAATCCCGACAGGTGGGGGCAGATACGCAGTATTTT. Its translation is CASSESRQVGADTQYF.

V gene TRBV9 combines with J gene TRBJ2-2; D perhaps matches TRBD2 (6 bases). The V and J ends lost 4 bases and 5 bases respectively, with 24 bases between them. The germline CDR1 and CDR2 sequences are SGDLS and YYNGEE. The CDR3 is 18 amino acids. The CDR3 DNA reads TGTGCCAGCAGCCCCCATCGGAAAGTCGGGAGCGGGACCGGGGAGCTGTTTTTT. Its protein is CASSPHRKVGSGTGELFF.

This chain uses TRBV5-1 with TRBJ2-3, with D possibly being TRBD2 (5 bases). With 4 bases removed from V and 0 bases from J, the gap between germline ends came to 15 bases. The germline CDR1 and CDR2 sequences are SGHRS and YFSETQ. The CDR3 covers 16 residues. The CDR3 coding sequence is TGCGCCAGCAGCCGATTCGGACTGGGAAGCACAGATACGCAGTATTTT. It specifies CASSRFGLGSTDTQYF.

The chain has TRBV5-1 and TRBJ2-1, with TRBD2 identical over 13 bases. The CDR3 is made up of 17 amino acids. Germline assignment: CDR1 SGHRS and CDR2 YFSETQ. The V gene end was trimmed by 2 bases and the J gene end by 7 bases; junction bases not matched to a gene: 9. The CDR3 loop reads CASSFRTSGSRGNEQFF. The CDR3 coding sequence is TGCGCCAGCAGCTTCCGGACTAGCGGGAGCCGGGGGAATGAGCAGTTCTTC. Complete variable domain (other parts from reference TRBV5-1 and TRBJ2-1): KAGVTQTPRYLIKTRGQQVTLSCSPISGHRSVSWYQQTPGQGLQFLFEYFSETQRNKGNFPGRFSGRQFSNSRSEMNVSTLELGDSALYLCASSFRTSGSRGNEQFFGPGTRLTVL.

This clone was seen a single time. The V and J genes are TRBV5-4 and TRBJ1-2; 7 positions match TRBD1. Per germline, CDR1 SGHNT and CDR2 YYREEE (reference sequence). This CDR3 contains 13 residues. With 2 bases clipped from V and 5 bases from J, the junction kept 3 bases outside the gene matches. The CDR3 coding sequence is TGTGCCAGCAGCTTAGGGACAGCTTATGGCTACACCTTC. Protein: CASSLGTAYGYTF.

This chain connects TRBV4-2 to TRBJ1-1; D not certain. Germline V CDR1 and CDR2: LGHNA, YNFKEQ. This CDR3 has 15 amino acids. The ends were cut back, 0 bases at V and 0 bases at J, with 8 bases in the middle. The CDR3 nucleotides are TGTGCCAGCAGCCAAGATTTTCAAGTGAACACTGAAGCTTTCTTT. As protein: CASSQDFQVNTEAFF.

CDR3 amino acids: CASSFRSGVQFF. The CDR3 bases are TGTGCCAGCAGCTTCCGCTCGGGGGTTCAGTTCTTC. The V call is TRBV7-2, the J call TRBJ2-1; tentative D call: TRBD2 (6 bases). The CDR3 extends over 12 amino acids. From germline, CDR1 is SGHTA and CDR2 FQGNSA. Trimming stripped 3 bases from V and 13 bases from J, with 13 bases between.

The chain carries TRBV3-1 (or the pseudogene TRBV3-2) and TRBJ2-5; D possibly corresponds to TRBD1 (5 bases). Near its end, the DNA agrees better with TRBJ2-7, so the J call may be wrong. Germline CDR1 LGHDT, CDR2 YNNKEL (reference sequence). The CDR3 totals 17 residues. CDR3 in amino acids: CASSQGLLRVSSYEQYF. DNA of the CDR3: TGTGCCAGCAGCCAAGGATTACTCAGGGTTAGCTCCTACGAGCAGTACTTC.

This chain links TRBV7-2 with TRBJ2-7, with TRBD1 matching over 9 bases. Germline trimming cut 5 bases from V and 6 bases from J; bases unmatched to any gene: 8. The CDR3 has 14 residues. Germline V CDR1 and CDR2: SGHTA, FQGNSA. The CDR3 DNA reads TGTGCCAGCAGCGGGGGGGGGACAGGGTCCGAGCAGTACTTC. It codes for CASSGGGTGSEQYF.

The chain is built from TRBV6-1 and TRBJ1-2; D possibly corresponds to TRBD1 (5 bases). CDR1 and CDR2 (germline): MNHNS, SASEGT. V lost 3 bases to trimming and J lost 4 bases, with 9 bases between them. This CDR3 has 13 residues. CDR3 in amino acids: CASSDREGYGYTF. The CDR3 coding sequence is TGTGCCAGCAGTGACAGGGAGGGCTATGGCTACACCTTC.

This chain links TRBV19 with TRBJ1-4; D is uncertain. This CDR3 spans 13 amino acids. Trimming shortened V by 6 bases and J by 7 bases, and 12 bases separated the two germline ends. Per germline, CDR1 LNHDA and CDR2 SQIVND (reference sequence). The CDR3 reads CASSLLYGEKLFF. Written as DNA, the CDR3 is TGTGCCAGTAGCCTCCTCTATGGTGAAAAACTGTTTTTT.

V is TRBV4-1 and J is TRBJ1-5; 7 nucleotides match TRBD1. V was pared by 6 bases and J by 4 bases, with 12 bases of the junction left unmatched. The CDR3 is 16 amino acids. Germline assignment: CDR1 MGHRA and CDR2 YSYEKL. The chain's CDR3 is CASRPSPGGNNQPQHF. DNA for the CDR3: TGCGCCAGCAGACCAAGTCCAGGGGGAAATAATCAGCCCCAGCATTTT.

The chain joins TRBV7-6 to TRBJ2-1; D may be TRBD2 (5 bases). The germline V gene encodes CDR1 SGHVS and CDR2 FNYEAQ. V was pared by 1 base and J by 6 bases, with 16 bases between. This CDR3 spans 16 amino acids. The DNA for the CDR3 is TGTGCCAGCAGCTTAGTTGGAGGCGCGGGTCGCAATGAGCAGTTCTTC. Protein: CASSLVGGAGRNEQFF. The full variable domain, in which reference TRBV7-6 and TRBJ2-1 provide the parts outside the CDR3, is GAGVSQSPRYKVTKRGQDVALRCDPISGHVSLYWYRQALGQGPEFLTYFNYEAQQDKSGLPNDRFSAERPEGSISTLTIQRTEQRDSAMYRCASSLVGGAGRNEQFFGPGTRLTVL.

The V gene is TRBV6-5, the J gene TRBJ2-3; D is unclear. From germline, CDR1 is MNHEY and CDR2 SVGAGI. V was pared by 4 bases and J by 4 bases, with 12 bases between. CDR3 length: 14 amino acids. CDR3 loop: CASSSPRLSDTQYF. The CDR3, as DNA: TGTGCCAGCAGTTCCCCTCGTTTGTCAGATACGCAGTATTTT.